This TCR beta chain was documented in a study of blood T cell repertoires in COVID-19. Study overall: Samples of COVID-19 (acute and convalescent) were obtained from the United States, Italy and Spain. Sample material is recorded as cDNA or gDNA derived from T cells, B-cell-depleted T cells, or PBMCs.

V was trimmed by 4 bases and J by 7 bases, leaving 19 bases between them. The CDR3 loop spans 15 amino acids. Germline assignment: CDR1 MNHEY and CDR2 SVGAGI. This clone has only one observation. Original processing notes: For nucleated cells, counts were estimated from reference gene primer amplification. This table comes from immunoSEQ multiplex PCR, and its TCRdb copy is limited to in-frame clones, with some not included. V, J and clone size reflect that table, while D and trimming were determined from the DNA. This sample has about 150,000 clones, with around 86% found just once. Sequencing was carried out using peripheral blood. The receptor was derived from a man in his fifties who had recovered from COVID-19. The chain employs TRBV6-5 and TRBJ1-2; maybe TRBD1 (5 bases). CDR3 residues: CASSLNSEGRLGYTF. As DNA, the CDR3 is TGTGCCAGCAGTTTAAATTCGGAGGGGCGGCTTGGCTACACCTTC.